One T cell receptor (beta chain) is described in this entry. This clone was detected a few times. This clone's antigen is unknown. No qualities accompany the bases; no much larger clone lies one base away. The sample belongs to a study of cytomegalovirus exposure and HLA in healthy donors (dated by TCRdb to about 2017). In the study overall: An earlier analysis of 550 to 700 of the donors reported about 250 Gb of sequence data and more than 90 million unique TCR beta sequences from about 200 million T cells. The aim of the study was to test whether cataloging public T cell receptors could identify signatures of past pathogen exposure. About five DR-DQ haplotypes were handled as single units for association and clustering, since linkage in the cohort was strong. Typing coverage varied by locus: 629-630 donors for A, B, C, DRB1 and DQB1; approximately 500 for DQA1; over 600 for DPA1; more than 450 for DPB1. In an earlier analysis of over 550 of the donors, high-throughput TCR beta sequencing was used to judge whether each TCR beta V gene segment behaved as functional or pseudogenic. Among 398 genotyped donors of the cohort, an average of about 240,000 unique TCR beta nucleotide sequences were sequenced per donor, roughly 18% of them non-productive. In the later analysis, no new phenotypic data were used to find candidate immune exposures; instead, reliance was placed on TCR beta sequences and their occurrence across donors. A later genetic analysis took genome-wide SNP genotypes for about three fifths of the roughly 670 donors and used that subset as a discovery cohort. A later analysis re-examined previously published TCR beta repertoires from over 500 donors and added high-resolution HLA genotyping to investigate patterns of TCR occurrence. All discovery cohort repertoires had been generated on a single sequencing platform. A separate validation cohort of approximately 130 different subjects was used in addition to the roughly 670-subject first cohort. High-throughput TCR immunosequencing, statistical association of individual TCRs with disease status, and machine learning were combined to predict cytomegalovirus infection status. Donor age, sex, ethnicity and CMV serostatus were compiled alongside the repertoire data. Of the 398 genotyped donors, over 65% fell in the genetic ancestry cluster associated with self-reported Caucasian donors. Class I and class II HLA loci were covered by the typing at four-digit resolution. Using immunosequencing, the study profiled T cell repertoires from 666 subjects and related those repertoires to cytomegalovirus serostatus. Roughly 300 gigabases of sequencing data and 75 million to 85 million unique TCR sequences made up an early release that covered fewer than 650 HLA-typed donors.

The cohort was made up of roughly 670 healthy bone marrow donors. Cohort members were all nominally healthy when sampled, although unrecorded immune exposures were likely present. The donor was CMV seropositive and belonged to the group of more than 250 seropositive cohort members. A peripheral blood sample was provided by each donor, and peripheral blood mononuclear cells were used for TCR beta sequencing. Genomic DNA extraction from the blood cell samples was performed with the Qiagen DNeasy Blood Extraction Kit. Sequences SGHDT (CDR1) and YYEEEE (CDR2) are obtained from the germline V gene. The CDR3 runs 14 residues from the cysteine to the phenylalanine. The entry retains the CDR3 DNA only, 42 bases that are in frame from base 1. The V end loses 0 bases and the J end loses 0 bases, and a stretch of 7 bases separates them. Library creation used the immunoSEQ multiplex PCR assay. A mixture of 60 forward primers for TCR Vbeta segments and 13 reverse primers for TCR Jbeta segments was used in the multiplex PCR. The CDR3 region of rearranged TCR beta genes was amplified from genomic DNA with a multiplex PCR assay. Amplified TCR beta libraries were sequenced as 87-base-pair reads on the Illumina HiSeq System. The original methods were these. In a later analysis, tens of millions of unique TCR beta chains were counted across the roughly 700 repertoires, and about 10 million of these chains were shared by at least two donors. A nearest-neighbor algorithm error-corrected the raw reads and collapsed the reads into unique sequences, merging closely related sequences to remove PCR and sequencing errors. V, D and J gene segments were assigned by aligning CDR3 sequences to IMGT reference sequences. For a sequence to be retained, a match of at least six nucleotides to both a V gene segment and a J gene segment was required. Rearrangements were called productive when the CDR3 lacked stop codons and stayed in frame with V and J; all others were non-productive. Following IMGT convention, CDR3 was defined as the stretch from the second conserved V-encoded cysteine to the conserved J-encoded phenylalanine. In an earlier analysis of more than 550 of the donors, sequences lacking an unambiguous match to a single V gene segment were excluded. An earlier analysis of 587 of the donors classified V segments as functional when productive rearrangements were above 56.7% and as segregating when the standard deviation between donors was above 5%. A statistical classification framework was built for diagnosing cytomegalovirus status from the catalog of TCR beta chain sequences. V and J gene assignment, in a later analysis, came from comparing TCR nucleotide sequences with IMGT/GENE-DB human TR gene sequences. Using the TCRdist pipeline, a later analysis assigned CDR3 sequences along with most-parsimonious VDJ recombination scenarios. In a later analysis, each TCR beta chain was defined by its CDR3 amino acid sequence together with its V-gene family, and reads without a unique V-gene family were excluded. In a later analysis, approximately 590 highly shared, low-generation-probability nucleotide sequences were removed to address suspected cross-contamination and a sequencing artifact. In a later analysis, a clonal expansion index for each public chain was calculated from normalized within-repertoire ranks of inferred template counts. Generation probabilities in a later analysis came from a VDJ recombination model fitted to out-of-frame rearrangements, and those results were checked against IGoR. Hypergeometric tests were used in a later analysis to score TCR-TCR, TCR-HLA and TCR-CMV co-occurrence, with a repertoire-size bias correction applied to the TCR pairs. To estimate false discovery rates, a later analysis permuted the HLA or CMV assignments 20 times. In a later analysis, co-occurring TCRs were grouped using DBSCAN, and TCRdist sequence similarity was added for clustering within HLA-allele-positive subsets. Repertoires with fewer than 30,000 or more than 120,000 public chains were left out of co-occurrence clustering, as were a handful of repertoires with anomalous nucleotide sharing. TCRdb limited this immuneACCESS table to in-frame rearrangements with V and J called. A share of clones is missing; checked studies link under half to unresolved V genes, and the rest is unexplained. V and J calls plus clone size are reproduced from that table; the DNA served to infer D and trimming. This sample gives 100,000 to 150,000 clones in total; 17% of them show up just once. Together, the top ten hold about 3.1% of the sample.

Paper-wide results and their limitations: Only TCR beta chains were sequenced in this cohort, and the absence of alpha or paired-chain data limited detectable features. The authors suggested that the approach could potentially be extended to other disease states and immunological phenotypes. In a later analysis, HLA-associated TCR beta chains showed more clonal expansion and lower generation probabilities than non-associated chains that were equally common. A further reported finding was that TCR beta sequences accurately predicted the HLA-A and HLA-B alleles for most subjects in the first cohort. A later analysis found that TCR association rates varied across HLA loci, with DRB1 alleles showing the most associated TCRs and HLA-C alleles the fewest. About 17 rarely observed V segments, including chromosome 9 orphons, were excluded from the earlier analysis of about 600 of the donors because counts were too low. A later analysis associated about 18,000 TCR beta sequences with specific HLA alleles at a false discovery rate of 0.05. A group of highly shared sequence variants was considered likely to be a technical artifact of the sequencing pipeline. Linkage disequilibrium might explain the correlated functional status among segregating V segments, but an unknown experimental factor could not be excluded. Presence/absence analyses assumed roughly uniform sequencing depth across donors, an assumption that may not hold. While some public TCRs were present in many individuals, most TCR sequences turned up only very rarely across donors. In both the original and validation cohorts, the classifier was reported to diagnose cytomegalovirus status with high specificity and sensitivity. Strong co-occurrence of HLA alleles, especially DR and DQ, made assigning TCR associations to individual alleles difficult. Three of the identified cytomegalovirus-associated TCR beta chains were confirmed in vitro to be specific for cytomegalovirus antigens. Because HLA typing was unavailable for some donors at each locus, only the typed subset was used in association tests. The only immune exposure information available for the cohort was CMV serostatus. In a later analysis, several top co-occurrence clusters were reported to appear linked to parvovirus B19, influenza, CMV and Epstein-Barr virus. In a later analysis, most CMV-associated TCR beta chains were found to appear HLA-restricted, with HLA associations seemingly driven largely by CMV exposure. An earlier analysis of approximately 530 of the donors showed that most TCR beta V segments appeared in productive rearrangements either about 87% or about 30% of the time, which broadly matched IMGT annotations. A later genetic analysis associated a missense DCLRE1C variant with V-gene and J-gene trimming of TCR beta chains, and an independent cohort replicated the association. In the study, 164 TCR beta chains were listed as associated with cytomegalovirus. Because the 87-base-pair reads could not distinguish some IMGT-functional V segments, including TRBV6-2 and TRBV6-3, those segments were excluded. According to a later genetic analysis, donors in an Asian-associated ancestry cluster had fewer N-insertions in productive TCRs than the approximately 650-donor mean.

This clonotype was sampled from a female donor in good health and CMV-seropositive. This chain is built from TRBV5-6 and TRBJ2-7; a confident D gene designation cannot be given. The sequencing sample was made of PBMCs. The CDR3 sequence is CASSLGIYSYEQYF. The DNA sequence reads TGTGCCAGCAGCTTGGGTATCTACTCCTACGAGCAGTACTTC. Here the CDR3 is joined to the reference TRBV5-6 and TRBJ2-7 genes, and the full variable domain is: DAGVTQSPTHLIKTRGQQVTLRCSPKSGHDTVSWYQQALGQGPQFIFQYYEEEERQRGNFPDRFSGHQFPNYSSELNVNALLLGDSALYLCASSLGIYSYEQYFGPGTRLTVT.